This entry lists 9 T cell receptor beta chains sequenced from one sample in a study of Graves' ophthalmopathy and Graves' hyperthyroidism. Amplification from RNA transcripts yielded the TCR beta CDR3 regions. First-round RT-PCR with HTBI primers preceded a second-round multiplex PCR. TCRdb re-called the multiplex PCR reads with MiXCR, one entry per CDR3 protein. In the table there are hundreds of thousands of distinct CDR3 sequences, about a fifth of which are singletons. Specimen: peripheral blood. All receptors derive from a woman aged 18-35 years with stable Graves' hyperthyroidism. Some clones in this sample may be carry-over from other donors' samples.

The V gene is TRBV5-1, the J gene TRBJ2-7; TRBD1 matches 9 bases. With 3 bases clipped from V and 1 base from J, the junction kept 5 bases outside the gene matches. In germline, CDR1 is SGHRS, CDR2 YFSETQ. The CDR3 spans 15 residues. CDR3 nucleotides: TGCGCCAGCAGCTCCGGACAGGGGTGGTCCTACGAGCAGTACTTC. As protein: CASSSGQGWSYEQYF.

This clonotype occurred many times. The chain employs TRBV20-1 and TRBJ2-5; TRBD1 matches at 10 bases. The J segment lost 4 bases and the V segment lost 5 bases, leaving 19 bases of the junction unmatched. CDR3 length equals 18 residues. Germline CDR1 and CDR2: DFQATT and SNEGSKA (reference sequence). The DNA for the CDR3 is TGCAGTGCTCTCCCTTACCGGGACAGGGGCCTCTCGGGAGAGACCCAGTACTTC. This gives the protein CSALPYRDRGLSGETQYF.

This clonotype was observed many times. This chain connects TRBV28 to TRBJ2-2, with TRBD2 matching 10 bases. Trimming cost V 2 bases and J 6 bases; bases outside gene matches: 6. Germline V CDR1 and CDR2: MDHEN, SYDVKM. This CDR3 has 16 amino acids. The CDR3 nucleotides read TGTGCCAGCAGTTTACTTTCGCTAGCGGGAGCCGGGGAGCTGTTTTTT. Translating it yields CASSLLSLAGAGELFF.

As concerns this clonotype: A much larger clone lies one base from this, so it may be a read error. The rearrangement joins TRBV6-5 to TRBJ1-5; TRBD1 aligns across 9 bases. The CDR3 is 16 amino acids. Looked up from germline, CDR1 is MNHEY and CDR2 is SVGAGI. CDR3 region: CASSYSRTGANQSQHF. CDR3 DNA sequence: TGTGCCAGCAGTTACTCTCGGACAGGGGCGAATCAGTCCCAGCATTTT.

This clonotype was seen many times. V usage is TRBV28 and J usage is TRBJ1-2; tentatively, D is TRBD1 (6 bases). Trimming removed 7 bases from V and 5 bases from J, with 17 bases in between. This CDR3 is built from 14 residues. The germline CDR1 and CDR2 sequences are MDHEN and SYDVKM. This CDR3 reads CASNPTQGWYGYTF. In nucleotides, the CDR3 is TGTGCCAGCAACCCGACCCAGGGGTGGTATGGCTACACCTTC.

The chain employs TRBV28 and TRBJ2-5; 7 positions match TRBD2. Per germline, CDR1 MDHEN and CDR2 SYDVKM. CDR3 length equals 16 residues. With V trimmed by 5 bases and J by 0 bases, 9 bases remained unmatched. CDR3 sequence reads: CASSLTGLGYQETQYF. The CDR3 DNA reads TGTGCCAGCAGTCTCACCGGACTAGGATACCAAGAGACCCAGTACTTC.

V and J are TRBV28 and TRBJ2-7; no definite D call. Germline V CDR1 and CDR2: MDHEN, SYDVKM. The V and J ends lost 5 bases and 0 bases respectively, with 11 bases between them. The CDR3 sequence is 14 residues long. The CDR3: CASSPVTASYEQYF. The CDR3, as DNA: TGTGCCAGCAGTCCCGTCACAGCCTCCTACGAGCAGTACTTC.

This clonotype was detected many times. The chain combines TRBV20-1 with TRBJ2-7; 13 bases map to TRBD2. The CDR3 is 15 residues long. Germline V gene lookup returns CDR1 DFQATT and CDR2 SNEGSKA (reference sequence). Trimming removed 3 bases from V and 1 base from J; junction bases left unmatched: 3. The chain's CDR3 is CSASGTSGTSYEQYF. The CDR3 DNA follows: TGCAGTGCTAGCGGGACTAGCGGGACATCCTACGAGCAGTACTTC.

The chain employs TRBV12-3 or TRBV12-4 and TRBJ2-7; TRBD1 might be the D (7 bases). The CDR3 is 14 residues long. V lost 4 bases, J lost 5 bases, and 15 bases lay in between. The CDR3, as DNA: TGTGCCAGCAGTTATACAGGGGACTCGGACGAGCAGTACTTC. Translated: CASSYTGDSDEQYF.